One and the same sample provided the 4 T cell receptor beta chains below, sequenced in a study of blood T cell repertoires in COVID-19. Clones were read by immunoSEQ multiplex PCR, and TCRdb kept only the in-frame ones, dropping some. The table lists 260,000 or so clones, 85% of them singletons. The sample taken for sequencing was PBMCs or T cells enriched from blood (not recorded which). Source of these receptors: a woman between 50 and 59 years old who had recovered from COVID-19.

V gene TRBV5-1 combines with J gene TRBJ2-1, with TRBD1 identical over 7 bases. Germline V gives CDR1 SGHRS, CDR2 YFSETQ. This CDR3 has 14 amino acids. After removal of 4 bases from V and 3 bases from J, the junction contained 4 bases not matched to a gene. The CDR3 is CASSVGQNYNEQFF. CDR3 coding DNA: TGCGCCAGCAGCGTGGGACAGAACTACAATGAGCAGTTCTTC.

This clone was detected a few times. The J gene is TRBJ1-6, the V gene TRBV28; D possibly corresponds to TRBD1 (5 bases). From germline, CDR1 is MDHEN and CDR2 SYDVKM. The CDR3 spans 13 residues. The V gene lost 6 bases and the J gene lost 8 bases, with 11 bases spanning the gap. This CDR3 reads CASSRLRDSPLHF. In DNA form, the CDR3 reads TGTGCCAGCAGCAGACTCAGGGATTCACCCCTCCACTTT.

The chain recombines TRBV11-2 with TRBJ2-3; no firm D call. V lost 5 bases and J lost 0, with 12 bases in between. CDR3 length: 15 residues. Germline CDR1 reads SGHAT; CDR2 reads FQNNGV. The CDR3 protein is CASSPRGTSTDTQYF. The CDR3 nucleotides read TGTGCCAGCAGCCCTAGAGGAACTAGCACAGATACGCAGTATTTT.

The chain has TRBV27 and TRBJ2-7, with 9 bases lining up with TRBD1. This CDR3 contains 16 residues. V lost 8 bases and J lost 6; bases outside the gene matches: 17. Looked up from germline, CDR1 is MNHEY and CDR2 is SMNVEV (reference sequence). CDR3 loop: CASARDTGGLPFEQYF. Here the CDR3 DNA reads TGTGCCAGCGCGAGAGACACAGGGGGCCTTCCTTTCGAGCAGTACTTC.